Detailed here is one T cell receptor (beta chain). This CDR3 has 16 amino acids. CDR1 LNHDA and CDR2 SQIVND come from the germline V gene (reference sequence). The germline V and J ends were trimmed by 4 bases and 0 bases, with 13 bases remaining between them. The assay was immunoSEQ multiplex PCR, and TCRdb's table has in-frame clones only and misses some. The data contain about 120,000 clones, 90% of them seen just once; the ten biggest clones take up 2% to 3%. The entry originates in a study of control samples from healthy donors and cancer patients. The material sequenced was blood. The chain is built from TRBV19 and TRBJ2-4; D is perhaps TRBD1 or TRBD2 (5 bases each). The TCR was taken from a man between 35 and 55 years old in good health. CDR3 in DNA: TGTGCCAGTAGTAAAACTAGGGACCTAGCCAAAAACATTCAGTACTTC. It specifies CASSKTRDLAKNIQYF.